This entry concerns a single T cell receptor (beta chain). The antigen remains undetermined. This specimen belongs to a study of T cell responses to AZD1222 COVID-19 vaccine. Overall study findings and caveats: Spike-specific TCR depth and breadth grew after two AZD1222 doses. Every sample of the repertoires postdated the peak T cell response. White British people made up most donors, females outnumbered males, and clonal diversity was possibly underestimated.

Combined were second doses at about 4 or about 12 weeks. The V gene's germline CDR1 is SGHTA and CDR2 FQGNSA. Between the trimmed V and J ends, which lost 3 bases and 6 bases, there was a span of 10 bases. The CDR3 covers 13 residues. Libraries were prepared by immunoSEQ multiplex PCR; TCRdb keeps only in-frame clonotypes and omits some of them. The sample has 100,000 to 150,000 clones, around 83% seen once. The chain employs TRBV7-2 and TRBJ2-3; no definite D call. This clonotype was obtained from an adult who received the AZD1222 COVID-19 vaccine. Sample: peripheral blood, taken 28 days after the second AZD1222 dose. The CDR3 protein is CASSFKAGDTQYF. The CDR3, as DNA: TGTGCCAGCAGCTTTAAAGCTGGCGATACGCAGTATTTT.